One and the same sample provided the 11 T cell receptor beta chains below, sequenced in a study of radiation and T cells in renal cell carcinoma. Data came from immunoSEQ multiplex PCR; TCRdb stores just in-frame clones and leaves some out. The repertoire holds 100,000 to 150,000 clones, with 81% as singletons. Indicated time point: blood 2 weeks post-SBRT. The treatment denotes: 15 Gy SBRT to primary tumor, nephrectomy 4 weeks later. This specimen was blood, taken from a patient whose treatment included radiotherapy and nephrectomy. All receptors derive from a man aged 50 to 60 with renal cell carcinoma.

The chain carries TRBV5-8 and TRBJ2-1, with TRBD2 identical over 10 bases. Germline V lookup: CDR1 SGHTS, CDR2 YDEGEE. The CDR3 runs to 18 residues. With 2 bases clipped from V and 7 bases from J, the junction kept 15 bases outside the gene matches. In nucleotides, the CDR3 is TGTGCCAGCAGCTTAGGGGGTAGCGGGGGGCCGGGAAAGAATGAGCAGTTCTTC. It translates to CASSLGGSGGPGKNEQFF. Using reference TRBV5-8 and TRBJ2-1 for the parts outside the CDR3, the full variable domain is EAGVTQSPTHLIKTRGQQATLRCSPISGHTSVYWYQQALGLGLQFLLWYDEGEERNRGNFPPRFSGRQFPNYSSELNVNALELEDSALYLCASSLGGSGGPGKNEQFFGPGTRLTVL.

This sequence joins TRBV19 and TRBJ1-4; 8 bases are a match to TRBD1. This CDR3 is 15 amino acids long. Germline-derived CDR1 and CDR2 are LNHDA and SQIVND (reference sequence). Trimming took 5 bases from V and 4 from J; bases not matched to a gene: 6. The CDR3 reads CASSVQGAGNEKLFF. The CDR3 nucleotides read TGTGCCAGTAGTGTCCAGGGGGCCGGTAATGAAAAACTGTTTTTT.

The chain carries TRBV9 and TRBJ2-5, with TRBD1 identical over 9 bases. CDR1 is SGDLS, CDR2 YYNGEE, per germline. The CDR3 totals 14 residues. The J segment lost 0 bases and the V segment lost 5 bases, leaving 2 bases of the junction unmatched. In DNA form, the CDR3 reads TGTGCCAGCAGTGGGGACAGGGACCAAGAGACCCAGTACTTC. It translates to CASSGDRDQETQYF.

The chain uses TRBV21-1 and TRBJ2-1; the tabulated D call, TRBD1, remains unverified against the DNA. TRBV21-1 is a known pseudogene. The length of the CDR3 is 14 residues. The CDR3 reads CASSNGRGGTEQFF. Written as DNA, the CDR3 is TGTGCCAGCAGCAACGGGAGAGGGGGCACTGAGCAGTTCTTC.

Of note for this clone: An end of the junction differs from the germline gene, which may be a read error. The genes are TRBV7-7 and TRBJ2-1, with D possibly being TRBD1 or TRBD2 (6 bases each). The germline CDR1 and CDR2 sequences are SSHAT and FNYEAQ (reference sequence). This CDR3 is built from 16 residues. The CDR3 sequence: CASSLEGGLPYNEQFF. CDR3 in DNA: TGTGCTAGCAGCTTAGAAGGGGGGCTGCCGTACAATGAGCAGTTCTTC.

The rearrangement joins TRBV2 to TRBJ1-1, with D maybe TRBD1 (6 bases). CDR1 is SNHLY, CDR2 FYNNEI, per germline. Trimming stripped 8 bases from V and 7 bases from J, with 11 bases between. CDR3 size: 11 residues. CDR3 protein: CASGGGGEAFF. The CDR3 region has the DNA TGTGCCAGCGGAGGGGGGGGTGAAGCTTTCTTT.

The V gene is TRBV6-1, the J gene TRBJ2-5; TRBD1 or TRBD2 may be the D gene (5 bases each). Germline assignment: CDR1 MNHNS and CDR2 SASEGT. Trimming took off 1 base at V and 7 bases at J, with 13 bases between the two ends. The CDR3 totals 14 residues. CDR3 bases: TGTGCCAGCAGTGAAGGGCTAGGGACGGGGACCCAGTACTTC. Its translation is CASSEGLGTGTQYF.

This chain uses TRBV5-1 with TRBJ2-5, with TRBD2 identical over 8 bases. The V segment lost 3 bases and the J segment 1 base; nucleotides outside the gene matches: 5. CDR1 is SGHRS and CDR2 is YFSETQ in the germline V gene. The CDR3 covers 15 residues. For the CDR3, the DNA is TGCGCCAGCAGCTCAGGTCTAGCGGGCCAAGAGACCCAGTACTTC. This encodes CASSSGLAGQETQYF.

As for this clone: One end of the junction does not line up with germline, which may come from a read error. V gene TRBV4-2 combines with J gene TRBJ2-1; D is possibly TRBD2 (5 bases). The germline CDR1 and CDR2 sequences are LGHNA and YNFKEQ. The CDR3 runs 15 residues. The CDR3 sequence: CASSQELSGYNGQFF. The CDR3 nucleotides are TGTGCCAGCAGCCAAGAGTTGAGCGGTTACAATGGGCAGTTCTTC.

On this clone: The junction departs from germline at one end; a sequencing error may be responsible. J is TRBJ1-1 and V is TRBV6-1; D gene ambiguous. This CDR3 has 14 amino acids. In germline, CDR1 is MNHNS, CDR2 SASEGT. CDR3 sequence: CASSLAPTRTEAFF. Written as DNA, the CDR3 is TGTGCCAGCAGCCTCGCCCCGACGAGGACTGAAGCCTTCTTT.

J is TRBJ2-1 and V is TRBV27; weak D call: TRBD1 (5 bases). Germline CDR1 reads MNHEY; CDR2 reads SMNVEV (reference sequence). The length of the CDR3 is 14 residues. Deletions cut 11 bases from V and 0 bases from J, with 14 bases between. The CDR3 loop is CARQLENSYNEQFF. The DNA of the CDR3 is TGTGCCCGACAGTTGGAGAACTCCTACAATGAGCAGTTCTTC.